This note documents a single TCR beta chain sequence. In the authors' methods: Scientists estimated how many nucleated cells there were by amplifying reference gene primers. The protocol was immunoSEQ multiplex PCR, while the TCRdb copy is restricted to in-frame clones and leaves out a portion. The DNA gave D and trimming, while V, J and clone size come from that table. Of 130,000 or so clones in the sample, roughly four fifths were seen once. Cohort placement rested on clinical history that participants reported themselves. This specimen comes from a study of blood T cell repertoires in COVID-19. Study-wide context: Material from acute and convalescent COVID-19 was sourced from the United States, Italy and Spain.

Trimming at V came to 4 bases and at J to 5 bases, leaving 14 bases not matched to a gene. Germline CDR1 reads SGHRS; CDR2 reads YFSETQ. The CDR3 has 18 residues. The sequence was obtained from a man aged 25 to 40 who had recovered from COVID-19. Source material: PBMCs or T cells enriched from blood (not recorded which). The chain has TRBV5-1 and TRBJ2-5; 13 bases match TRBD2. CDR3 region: CASSQDTSGGAGSETQYF. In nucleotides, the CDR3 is TGCGCCAGCAGCCAAGATACTAGCGGGGGGGCCGGTTCCGAGACCCAGTACTTC.